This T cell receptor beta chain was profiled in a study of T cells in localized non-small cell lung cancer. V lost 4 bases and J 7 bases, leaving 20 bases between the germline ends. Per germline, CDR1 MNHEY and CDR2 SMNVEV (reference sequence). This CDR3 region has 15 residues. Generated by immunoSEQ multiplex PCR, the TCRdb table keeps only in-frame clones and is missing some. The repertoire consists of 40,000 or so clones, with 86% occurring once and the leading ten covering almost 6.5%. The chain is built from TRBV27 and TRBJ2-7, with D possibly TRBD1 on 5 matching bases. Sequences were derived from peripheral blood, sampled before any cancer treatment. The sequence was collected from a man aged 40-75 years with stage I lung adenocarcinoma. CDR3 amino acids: CASSSLPRTSVEQYF. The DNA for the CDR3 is TGTGCCAGCAGTTCATTGCCCAGGACAAGCGTGGAGCAGTACTTC.